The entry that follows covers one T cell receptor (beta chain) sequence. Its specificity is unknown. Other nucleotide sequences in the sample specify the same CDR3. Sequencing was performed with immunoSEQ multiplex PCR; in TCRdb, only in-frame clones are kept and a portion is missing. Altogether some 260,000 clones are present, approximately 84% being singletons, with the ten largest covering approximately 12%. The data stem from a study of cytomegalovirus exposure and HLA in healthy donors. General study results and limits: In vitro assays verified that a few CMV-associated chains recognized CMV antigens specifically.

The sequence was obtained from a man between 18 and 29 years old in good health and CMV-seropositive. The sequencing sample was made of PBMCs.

CDR3 nucleotides: TGTGCCAGCAGAGGCCCCAGCTACGAGCAGTACTTC. It codes for CASRGPSYEQYF. The V gene is TRBV2, the J gene TRBJ2-7; D not resolved. This CDR3 contains 12 residues. Germline assignment: CDR1 SNHLY and CDR2 FYNNEI. The V end was cut by 6 bases, the J end by 3 bases, with 9 bases between.